This T cell receptor beta chain was recorded in a study of shared clonotypes between healthy human individuals. Subsets obtained from CD4+ cells comprised CD45RA+ naive and CD45RA-negative memory cells. Generated by immunoSEQ multiplex PCR, the TCRdb table keeps only in-frame clones and is missing some. The sample holds hundreds of thousands of clones, less than 85% seen once. For this clone: Antigen unknown.

General observations from the study: Non-shared clonotypes were found to have lower generation probabilities than the clonotypes that were shared by all four of the sorted-subset donors.

The clonotype comes from a woman aged 25 to 45 in good health. The sample was memory CD4+ T cells sorted from blood. Subset reported: CD45RA-negative fraction.

The CDR3 coding sequence is TGTGCCAGCGGGGGACAGGGCGGCTACGAGCAGTACTTC. It is translated as CASGGQGGYEQYF. The rearrangement uses TRBV9 and TRBJ2-7; TRBD1 matches at 9 bases. Germline loops: CDR1 SGDLS, CDR2 YYNGEE. The CDR3 sequence is 13 residues long. V lost 7 bases to trimming and J lost 3 bases; unmatched junction nucleotides: 5.